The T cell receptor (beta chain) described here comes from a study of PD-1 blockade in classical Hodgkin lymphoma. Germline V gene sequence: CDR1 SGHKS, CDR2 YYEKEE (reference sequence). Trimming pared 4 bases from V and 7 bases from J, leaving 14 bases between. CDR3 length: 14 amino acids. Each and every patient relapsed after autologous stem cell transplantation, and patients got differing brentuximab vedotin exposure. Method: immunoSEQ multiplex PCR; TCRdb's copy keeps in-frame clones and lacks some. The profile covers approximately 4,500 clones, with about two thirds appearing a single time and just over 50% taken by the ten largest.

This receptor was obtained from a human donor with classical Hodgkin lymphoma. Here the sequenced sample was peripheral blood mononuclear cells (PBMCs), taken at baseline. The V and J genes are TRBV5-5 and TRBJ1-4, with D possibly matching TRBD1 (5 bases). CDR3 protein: CASSPRAGSEKLFF. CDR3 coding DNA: TGTGCCAGCAGCCCGCGGGCAGGGTCTGAAAAACTGTTTTTT.